A selection of T cell receptor beta chains follows, all from one sample in a study of metastatic and nonmetastatic thyroid tumors. TCRdb re-called the PCR reads through MiXCR. The top ten hold more than 10% of the sample, which has some 22,000 clones, roughly a quarter seen once. Sample: tumor tissue. The receptors shown here come from a male donor with papillary thyroid cancer or a benign thyroid nodule (not recorded which). Some clones in this sample may be carry-over from other donors' samples. The conserved cysteine and the conserved F or W are not part of the CDR3 here. A D gene is named only where the DNA matches it firmly.

-	TRBV30	TRBJ2-5	AWSVSEETQY
TRBD2	TRBV11-2	TRBJ2-1	DSSSRASGRFNEQF
-	TRBV12-3/TRBV12-4	TRBJ2-7	ASIHHWGGYEQY
TRBD2	TRBV6-2/TRBV6-3	TRBJ2-7	ASSLAGGNEQY
TRBD1	TRBV19	TRBJ2-7	ASSVTGQGVVEQY
-	TRBV2	TRBJ2-3	ASGGLLQMDTQY
TRBD1	TRBV7-2	TRBJ2-5	ASSLDTGGSETQY
-	TRBV2	TRBJ2-5	ASSEAQLQETQY
-	TRBV7-6	TRBJ2-6	ASSLGAGVGGTSGANVLT
TRBD2	TRBV6-2/TRBV6-3	TRBJ2-7	ASSYGLAGSYEQY
-	TRBV6-5	TRBJ1-2	ASSYRGHPDGDT
TRBD1	TRBV28	TRBJ2-3	ASSLGTGVTDTQY
-	TRBV20-1	TRBJ2-7	SASGYTGYEQY
TRBD2	TRBV20-1	TRBJ2-7	SARDQGTSVIEQY
-	TRBV25-1	TRBJ1-1	ASSDKYVGDGTEAF
TRBD2	TRBV7-6	TRBJ2-5	ASSLGTSRIETQY
TRBD2	TRBV11-1	TRBJ2-3	ASSSTSGSSTDTQY
TRBD1	TRBV18	TRBJ1-4	ASSLDRDNEKLF
-	TRBV5-4	TRBJ1-1	ASSKGHSNTEAF
TRBD2	TRBV20-1	TRBJ2-1	SAVLAGGHNEQF
-	TRBV6-5	TRBJ2-1	ASSYSFGRGGWGVVDEQF
-	TRBV20-1	TRBJ2-1	SARGAIGSFCGEQF
TRBD2	TRBV6-1	TRBJ2-7	ASSEQLAVVPSYEQY
TRBD2	TRBV6-1	TRBJ2-2	ASSRGTSAGELF
TRBD1	TRBV19	TRBJ1-2	ARPSNRDRGHRNYGYT
TRBD2	TRBV11-1	TRBJ2-2	ASSFLGTRNTGELF
TRBD2	TRBV7-3	TRBJ2-3	AGSLTSGETDTQY
-	TRBV3-1	TRBJ1-5	ASSPWSARGQPQH
-	TRBV6-6	TRBJ1-2	ASSYSVQGYGYT
TRBD2	TRBV7-2	TRBJ2-7	ASSKRIGSGYEQY
-	TRBV6-2/TRBV6-3	TRBJ1-2	ASSRTRCGYT
TRBD2	TRBV28	TRBJ2-5	ASSFGSGSPETQY
-	TRBV6-1	TRBJ1-2	ASSEATGGYGYT
-	TRBV7-8	TRBJ1-2	ASSPPGHTYGYT
-	TRBV7-9	TRBJ1-4	ASSGSLGVEKLF
TRBD2	TRBV5-6	TRBJ2-3	ASSLRTGGSTYTQY
TRBD1	TRBV6-5	TRBJ1-2	GCSYSTRGAPYGYT
-	TRBV7-9	TRBJ2-7	ASSSIWTRERNEQY
-	TRBV27	TRBJ1-2	ASKGHSYYGYT
-	TRBV27	TRBJ2-5	ASSLFGGLSETQY